Sequencing of this T cell receptor (beta chain) was carried out in a study of blood T cell repertoires in COVID-19. TCRdb's table, derived via immunoSEQ multiplex PCR, lists solely in-frame clones and lacks some. The sample lists around 230,000 clones, approximately 80% seen once, with roughly a tenth in the top ten. The sequenced sample was peripheral blood. The TCR sequence derives from a woman aged 80 or over with acute or convalescent COVID-19.

CDR3 amino acids: CASSQTAGGDEQFF. CDR3 DNA: TGCGCCAGCAGCCAAACAGCGGGGGGGGATGAGCAGTTCTTC. The genes are TRBV4-1 and TRBJ2-1, with 10 bases matching TRBD2. The CDR3 extends over 14 amino acids. With 2 bases clipped from V and 8 bases from J, the junction kept 3 bases outside the gene matches. The germline V gene has CDR1 MGHRA and CDR2 YSYEKL.